The rows below give T cell receptor beta chains drawn from one sample of a study of blood T cell repertoires in COVID-19. Clones were sequenced by immunoSEQ multiplex PCR, and TCRdb holds only the in-frame ones, with some missing. The profile shows 30,000 to 50,000 clones, roughly 75% of them singletons. Sequenced input: peripheral blood. Receptors were obtained from a man older than 75 with active or convalescent COVID-19. Both conserved end residues are part of each CDR3. D genes are given only for firm matches. Where a row states a size, it is once, few, many or the class of an expanded clone; other rows omit it.

>TRBV24-1|TRBD2|-|TRBJ2-5
TGTGCCACCAGTGACCCGGGACTAGCGGGTCGAGAGACCCAGTACTTC
CATSDPGLAGRETQYF
>TRBV6-5|TRBD1|-|TRBJ2-5
TGTGCCAGCAGCCTGACAGGGGAGGAGACCCAGTACTTC
CASSLTGEETQYF
>TRBV19|-|-|TRBJ1-5
TGTGCCAGTAGTATCGGGTCCGGCAATCAGCCCCAGCATTTT
CASSIGSGNQPQHF
>TRBV5-4|-|-|TRBJ2-3
TGTGCCAGCAGCCCGGGGGACCGGGGGACAGATACGCAGTATTTT
CASSPGDRGTDTQYF
>TRBV29-1|-|-|TRBJ2-5
TGCAGCGCAACCCACTCCTGGACAGCAGAGACCCAGTACTTC
CSATHSWTAETQYF
>TRBV1|-|few|TRBJ2-4
TGCACCAGCAGCCTCCGGGACAGGGTGGAGGGGGACATTCAGTACTTC
CTSSLRDRVEGDIQYF
>TRBV28|-|-|TRBJ2-1
TGTGCCAGCAGTGGTGTCGGGGTGCAGTTCTTC
CASSGVGVQFF
>TRBV2|-|-|TRBJ2-1
TGTGCCAGCAGTGTTGTGGCCCTCAATGAGCAGTTCTTC
CASSVVALNEQFF
>TRBV7-2|TRBD2|-|TRBJ2-7
TGTGCCAGCAGCCCGCCGGGGAGGGAATACGAGCAGTACTTC
CASSPPGREYEQYF
>TRBV6-1|TRBD1|-|TRBJ1-4
TGTGCCAGCAGTGCCCACCCAGGACAGGTTGGCGAGGATGAAAAACTGTTTTTT
CASSAHPGQVGEDEKLFF
>TRBV5-6|-|few|TRBJ1-6
TGTGCCAGCAGCTCTGCGTGGGCGAATTCACCCCTCCACTTT
CASSSAWANSPLHF
>TRBV6-5|-|-|TRBJ1-1
TGTGCCAGCAGTCACCAGGGTCACACTGAAGCTTTCTTT
CASSHQGHTEAFF
>TRBV5-1|TRBD2|-|TRBJ2-1
TGCGCCAGCAGCAGCGGTAGCGGGAGTCGGGAGCAGTTCTTC
CASSSGSGSREQFF
>TRBV15|-|-|TRBJ1-1
TGTGCCACCAGCAGCAACAGGCTGAGTGGGACTTTCTTT
CATSSNRLSGTFF
>TRBV28|TRBD1|-|TRBJ1-4
TGTGCCAGCAGTTTCGCTCCGTCCGACAGGGGATATAATGAAAAACTGTTTTTT
CASSFAPSDRGYNEKLFF
>TRBV5-1|TRBD1|-|TRBJ2-1
TGCGCCAGCAGCTCATGGACAGGGAATGTTGAGCAGTTCTTC
CASSSWTGNVEQFF
>TRBV27|-|-|TRBJ2-7
TGTGCCAGCAGACCCGGACAGCCCCTTTCCGAGCAGTACTTC
CASRPGQPLSEQYF
>TRBV2|-|-|TRBJ1-6
TGTGCCAGCAGTGAAGGCAGAAGTTCACCCCTCCACTTT
CASSEGRSSPLHF
>TRBV13|TRBD1|-|TRBJ2-6
TGTGCCAGCAGCACGGACAGGGTAACGGGTGGGGCCAACGTCCTGACTTTC
CASSTDRVTGGANVLTF
>TRBV30|-|-|TRBJ2-5
TGTGCCTGGAGTGGTACGGGTCAAGAGACCCAGTACTTC
CAWSGTGQETQYF
>TRBV2|-|-|TRBJ1-4
TGTGCCACCCACAGGGCTAGTAATGAAAAACTGTTTTTT
CATHRASNEKLFF
>TRBV18|TRBD2|-|TRBJ2-1
TGTGCCAGCTCACCACTACTGACTAGCGGGAGGATAAATGAGCAGTTCTTC
CASSPLLTSGRINEQFF